What follows are 25 T cell receptor beta chains derived from one specimen sequenced in a study of tissue T cells after allogeneic stem cell transplantation. The table came from immunoSEQ multiplex PCR; TCRdb's copy has only in-frame clones and leaves some out. The sample yields several thousand clones, approximately 34% seen once. This sample's time point: mouse harvest day 14 after allogeneic transplant. Mouse grafts combined 10^7 T-cell-depleted bone marrow cells with 10^6 splenic CD5+ T cells. Sequenced material: skin. The receptors originated from a female BALB/c mouse given C57BL/6 T cells with graft-versus-host disease after an allogeneic hematopoietic cell transplant.

A note on this clone: This clone may be a read error of a much larger clone one base away. Each gene name is a mouse one. The read comes to an end 1 residue before the CDR3 does, leaving the germline J gene to fill in the end. The chain carries TRBV3 and TRBJ2-4; D is perhaps TRBD1 (5 bases). CDR3 length: 14 amino acids. The V gene's germline CDR1 is SNHLY and CDR2 FYNGKV (reference sequence). V lost 5 bases, J lost 0 bases, and 9 bases lay in between. Incomplete CDR3 DNA: TGTGCCAGCAGCCTGACAGCTAGTCAAAACACCTTGTAC. Its translation is CASSLTASQNTLY. The whole CDR3 sequence reads CASSLTASQNTLYF.

Of note for this clone: The gene symbols are mouse symbols. The read ends 1 residue before the CDR3 terminus; that terminus is restored from the germline J gene. The J gene is TRBJ2-5, the V gene TRBV12-1; D gene unclear. Trimming stripped 6 bases from V and 6 bases from J, with 3 bases between. This CDR3 has 9 residues. Per the germline V gene, CDR1 is SGHSN and CDR2 is HYEKVE. The CDR3: CASPDTQYF. The CDR3 bases that were read are TGTGCCAGCCCCGACACCCAGTAC. Based on the CDR3 plus reference TRBV12-1 and TRBJ2-5, the full variable domain is DSGVVQSPRHIIKEKGGRSVLTCIPISGHSNVVWYQQTLGKELKFLIQHYEKVERDKGFLPSRFSVQQFDDYHSEMNMSALELEDSAMYFCASPDTQYFGPGTRLLVL.

By sample share, this clone is medium-sized. Here the gene names and germline are mouse. The read stops 1 residue short of the end of the CDR3; the missing end is completed from the germline J gene. The chain combines TRBV26 with TRBJ1-1, with 7 bases identical to TRBD1. The CDR3 totals 14 residues. The germline CDR1 and CDR2 sequences are KGHPV and FQNQEV (reference sequence). After removal of 6 bases from V and 0 bases from J, the junction contained 4 bases not matched to a gene. CDR3 DNA (partial): TGTGCCAGCAGCGCGGGACAGTCAAACACAGAAGTCTTC. Encoded protein: CASSAGQSNTEVF. The entire CDR3 protein reads CASSAGQSNTEVFF.

Concerning this clone: Gene names denote mouse genes. The read terminates 1 residue ahead of where the CDR3 ends, so the germline J gene completes it. The gene calls are TRBV14 and TRBJ2-4, with 8 bases lining up with TRBD1. The CDR3 runs 13 residues. Per the germline V gene, CDR1 is SGHDT and CDR2 is FRDEAV. Germline trimming cut 1 base from V and 8 bases from J; bases unmatched to any gene: 3. Partial CDR3 DNA: TGTGCCAGCAGTTTCGGGACAGGAGGCACCTTGTAC. It encodes CASSFGTGGTLY. The whole CDR3 protein is CASSFGTGGTLYF.

Turning to this clone: Gene names denote mouse genes. The CDR3 goes on 1 residue after the read ends, and that part is filled in from the germline J gene. The gene calls are TRBV23 and TRBJ2-7; TRBD1 was called by the table and not checked on the DNA. CDR1 and CDR2 from the germline V gene are KGHTA and FQNQQP. The CDR3 spans 13 residues. CDR3 bases read: TGCTCCAGCAGTCAATCCAGGGGGCATGAACAGTAC. This encodes CSSSQSRGHEQY. The entire CDR3 reads CSSSQSRGHEQYF.

This clone was seen more than once but under ten times. Mouse germline and gene names are used. The CDR3 end falls 1 residue outside the read, so it is completed with the germline J gene. The rearrangement uses TRBV26 and TRBJ2-4, with 8 positions matching TRBD1. Germline V gene lookup returns CDR1 KGHPV and CDR2 FQNQEV (reference sequence). J was trimmed by 3 bases and V by 4 bases; bases with no gene match: 3. The CDR3 has 14 amino acids. The part of the CDR3 DNA that was read is TGTGCCAGCAGTCGGACAGGGTGGCAAAACACCTTGTAC. Translating it yields CASSRTGWQNTLY. The entire CDR3 protein reads CASSRTGWQNTLYF.

Sample share makes this clone medium-sized. Any gene name here is a mouse gene name. The read ends 1 residue shy of where the CDR3 ends; the end is completed using the germline J gene. This same CDR3 is encoded by further DNA sequences in the sample. The chain employs TRBV26 and TRBJ1-3; D is possibly TRBD1 (5 bases). The CDR3 contains 14 residues. The germline V gene has CDR1 KGHPV and CDR2 FQNQEV (reference sequence). Trimming shortened V by 4 bases and J by 0 bases, and 7 bases separated the two germline ends. This CDR3 is CASSPDNSGNTLYF. The part of the CDR3 DNA that was read is TGTGCCAGCAGTCCGGACAATTCTGGAAATACGCTCTAT.

This clone rates as medium-sized. Gene and germline names: mouse. Read coverage stops 1 residue before the CDR3 terminus; the germline J gene supplies the remainder. The rearrangement links TRBV5 to TRBJ2-5, with 9 bases aligning to TRBD2. The J segment lost 3 bases and the V segment lost 0 bases, leaving 4 bases of the junction unmatched. Germline V gene lookup returns CDR1 LGHNA and CDR2 YNLKQL (reference sequence). This CDR3 is built from 16 residues. CDR3 loop: CASSQDVDWGQDTQYF. Incomplete CDR3 DNA: TGTGCCAGCAGCCAAGATGTGGACTGGGGACAAGACACCCAGTAC.

With regard to this clone: Germline and genes: mouse. The read ends 1 residue before the CDR3 terminus; that terminus is restored from the germline J gene. The genes are TRBV26 and TRBJ1-2; D is unclear. The V end lost 4 bases, the J end lost 0 bases, and 6 bases lay between the germline ends. CDR3 length: 13 amino acids. The germline V gene has CDR1 KGHPV and CDR2 FQNQEV (reference sequence). The CDR3 reads CASSRLANSDYTF. Incomplete CDR3 DNA: TGTGCCAGCAGTCGCCTTGCAAACTCCGACTACACC.

Worth noting for this clone: The germline and genes are mouse ones. Read sequence stops 1 residue before the CDR3 end, and the germline J gene provides the missing end. The J gene is TRBJ2-7, the V gene TRBV26; 8 bases are a match to TRBD1. Germline values: CDR1 KGHPV, CDR2 FQNQEV (reference sequence). The CDR3 is 14 amino acids. Trimming cost V 4 bases and J 2 bases; bases outside gene matches: 4. The sequenced CDR3 bases are TGTGCCAGCAGTCACAGGGGGAGGGCCTATGAACAGTAC. It yields the protein CASSHRGRAYEQY. The CDR3 in full is CASSHRGRAYEQYF.

Comments on this clone: Gene labels here are mouse ones. The read ends 1 residue before the CDR3 terminus; that terminus is restored from the germline J gene. This sequence joins TRBV23 and TRBJ2-7; the DNA was not compared with TRBD2, the D call given in the table. This CDR3 region has 15 residues. In germline, CDR1 is KGHTA, CDR2 FQNQQP. Partial CDR3 DNA: TGCTCCAGCAGTCAAAGGGACTGGGGGGGCCATGAACAGTAC. This sequence encodes CSSSQRDWGGHEQY. The whole CDR3 sequence reads CSSSQRDWGGHEQYF. The complete variable domain, with remaining parts taken from reference TRBV23 and TRBJ2-7, reads DAAVTQKPRYLIKMKGQEAEMKCIPEKGHTAVFWYQQKQSKELKFLIYFQNQQPLDQIDMVKERFSAVCPSSSLCSLGIRTCEAEDSALYLCSSSQRDWGGHEQYFGPGTRLTVL.

Comments on this clone: Genes here carry mouse names. The observed sequence ends 1 residue before the CDR3 terminus, with the missing tail filled in from the germline J gene. The chain links TRBV26 to TRBJ2-3; D uncertain. Germline CDR1 KGHPV, CDR2 FQNQEV (reference sequence). This CDR3 is built from 15 residues. Trimming removed 2 bases from V and 0 bases from J, with 9 bases in between. CDR3 DNA, as far as it was read: TGTGCCAGCAGTCTGAGGTTCACTAGTGCAGAAACGCTGTAT. It is translated as CASSLRFTSAETLY. In full, the CDR3 is CASSLRFTSAETLYF. Combining the CDR3 with reference TRBV26 and TRBJ2-3 gives the whole variable domain NSKVIQTPRYLVKGQGQKAKMRCIPEKGHPVVFWYQQNKNNEFKFLINFQNQEVLQQIDMTEKRFSAECPSNSPCSLEIQSSEAGDSALYLCASSLRFTSAETLYFGSGTRLTVL.

This clone is classed as medium-sized (0.01 to 0.1%). Gene names and germline refer to mouse. The read comes to an end 1 residue before the CDR3 does, leaving the germline J gene to fill in the end. The rearrangement joins TRBV23 to TRBJ2-1; TRBD1 is the table's D call, not checked against the DNA. Germline CDR1 reads KGHTA; CDR2 reads FQNQQP. The CDR3 is 17 residues long. The CDR3 here is CSSSLGQGAVNYAEQFF. Incomplete CDR3 DNA: TGCTCCAGCAGTCTGGGACAGGGGGCTGTTAACTATGCTGAGCAGTTC.

Details on this clone: Mouse names are used for the genes. From the germline J gene comes the end of the CDR3, since the read stops 1 residue before it. This chain joins TRBV3 and TRBJ2-7; TRBD1 matches 7 bases. This CDR3 region has 13 residues. Germline assignment: CDR1 SNHLY and CDR2 FYNGKV (reference sequence). V lost 4 bases and J lost 6; bases outside the gene matches: 6. Partial CDR3 DNA: TGTGCCAGCAGCTCCCTTACAGGGGTTGAACAGTAC. Translating gives CASSSLTGVEQY. The complete CDR3 reads CASSSLTGVEQYF. Looking up the rest from reference TRBV3 and TRBJ2-7 gives the full variable domain: GPKVLQIPSHQIIDMGQMVTLNCDPVSNHLYFYWYKQILGQQMEFLVNFYNGKVMEKSKLFKDQFSVERPDGSYFTLKIQPTALEDSAVYFCASSSLTGVEQYFGPGTRLTVL.

This clone showed up just a few times. Gene and germline names: mouse. The read comes to an end 1 residue before the CDR3 does, leaving the germline J gene to fill in the end. The chain links TRBV12-1 to TRBJ2-7, with a possible D match to TRBD1 (5 bases). The germline V gene encodes CDR1 SGHSN and CDR2 HYEKVE. V gave up 0 bases and J gave up 4 bases, with 6 bases separating them. This CDR3 comprises 12 residues. The CDR3 loop is CASSLRGYEQYF. The CDR3 bases that were read are TGTGCCAGCTCTCTCAGGGGATATGAACAGTAC.

Of note for this clone: Any gene name here is a mouse gene name. Read sequence stops 1 residue before the CDR3 end, and the germline J gene provides the missing end. The chain couples TRBV26 to TRBJ2-5, with TRBD1 matching over 7 bases. There are 14 residues in the CDR3. Germline V gives CDR1 KGHPV, CDR2 FQNQEV (reference sequence). V lost 4 bases to trimming and J lost 2 bases; unmatched junction nucleotides: 3. The part of the CDR3 DNA that was read is TGTGCCAGCAGTCCGGGACAGTTCCAAGACACCCAGTAC. Its protein product is CASSPGQFQDTQY. The whole CDR3 sequence reads CASSPGQFQDTQYF.

By share of the sample, this clone is medium-sized. All gene names here are mouse names. The read gets to within 1 residue of the CDR3 end, and the germline J gene fills in the rest. The same CDR3 also results from other DNA sequences found in this sample. The rearrangement links TRBV1 to TRBJ1-4; TRBD1 matches 9 bases. From germline, CDR1 is NSQYPW and CDR2 LRSPGD (reference sequence). The CDR3 has 15 residues. J gave up 5 bases and V 3 bases, and 4 bases lay outside the gene matches. The sequenced part of the CDR3 DNA is TGCACCTGCAGTGCCCGGGACAGGGTTAACGAAAGATTATTT. Protein product: CTCSARDRVNERLF. The whole CDR3 protein reads CTCSARDRVNERLFF.

This clone was seen a few times. At one of its ends the junction is not consistent with the germline gene, which may arise from a read error. Gene names denote mouse genes. The missing CDR3 end, 1 residue past where the read stops, is filled in from the germline J gene. This chain connects TRBV5 to TRBJ1-1; 8 bases align to TRBD1. The CDR3 is 11 amino acids. The V gene's germline CDR1 is LGHNA and CDR2 YNLKQL (reference sequence). The sequenced CDR3 bases are TGTGCCAGCAGCTCCGGGACAGGAGTCTTC. Amino acid sequence: CASSSGTGVF. The whole CDR3 protein reads CASSSGTGVFF.

A word on this clone: Genes and germline are mouse. The read terminates 1 residue ahead of where the CDR3 ends, so the germline J gene completes it. The chain carries TRBV13-1 and TRBJ2-7; the match to TRBD1 covers 8 bases. J was trimmed by 0 bases and V by 5 bases; bases with no gene match: 4. This CDR3 has 14 residues. Per germline, CDR1 NSHNY and CDR2 SYGAGN. This CDR3 is CASSPQGVSYEQYF. The covered CDR3 bases are TGTGCCAGCAGCCCACAGGGGGTCTCCTATGAACAGTAC.

Regarding this clone: Genes and germline are mouse. The read stops 1 residue short of the end of the CDR3; the missing end is completed from the germline J gene. Other DNA sequences of this sample code for an identical CDR3. The J gene is TRBJ1-3, the V gene TRBV26; D may be TRBD1 (6 bases). CDR3 length equals 14 residues. CDR1 and CDR2 (germline): KGHPV, FQNQEV (reference sequence). Trimming took 2 bases from V and 4 from J, leaving 9 bases between them. The CDR3 sequence: CASSLTGSGNTLYF. CDR3 bases read: TGTGCCAGCAGTCTGACAGGGTCGGGAAATACGCTCTAT.

This clone was found a few times. Gene names denote mouse genes. The CDR3 end falls 1 residue outside the read, so it is completed with the germline J gene. The chain uses TRBV13-2 and TRBJ2-5; possibly TRBD1 or TRBD2 for D (6 bases each). The V gene lost 1 base and the J gene lost 8 bases, with 11 bases spanning the gap. CDR1 and CDR2 from the germline V gene are NNHNN and SYGAGS (reference sequence). CDR3 length: 13 amino acids. The CDR3 loop is CASGDRGRGTQYF. Incomplete CDR3 DNA: TGTGCCAGCGGTGATCGGGGGCGCGGCACCCAGTAC.

This clone rates as medium-sized. Mouse names are used for the genes. With the read ending 1 residue before the CDR3 end, the germline J gene is used to fill in that end. V and J are TRBV26 and TRBJ2-7; no clear D gene. The CDR3 covers 13 residues. Deletions cut 1 base from V and 0 bases from J, with 4 bases between. Germline lookup yields CDR1 KGHPV and CDR2 FQNQEV (reference sequence). This CDR3 is CASSLYNSYEQYF. CDR3 DNA, as far as it was read: TGTGCCAGCAGTCTGTATAACTCCTATGAACAGTAC. Supplemented by reference TRBV26 and TRBJ2-7, the full variable domain reads NSKVIQTPRYLVKGQGQKAKMRCIPEKGHPVVFWYQQNKNNEFKFLINFQNQEVLQQIDMTEKRFSAECPSNSPCSLEIQSSEAGDSALYLCASSLYNSYEQYFGPGTRLTVL.

On this clone itself: The gene names here belong to mouse. The DNA ends 1 residue before the CDR3 does, and the rest of the CDR3 is filled in from the germline J gene. This chain uses TRBV12-1 with TRBJ2-4; TRBD2 matches 11 bases. Germline values: CDR1 SGHSN, CDR2 HYEKVE. J was trimmed by 2 bases and V by 2 bases; bases with no gene match: 5. The CDR3 is 16 residues long. Partial CDR3 DNA: TGTGCCAGCTCTCGCGGACTGGGGGGCTTTCAAAACACCTTGTAC. Protein sequence: CASSRGLGGFQNTLY. The CDR3 in full is CASSRGLGGFQNTLYF.

As to this clone: Gene names follow the mouse nomenclature. The CDR3 end falls 1 residue outside the read, so it is completed with the germline J gene. The chain recombines TRBV31 with TRBJ2-7, with unresolved D. Per the germline V gene, CDR1 is GKSSPN and CDR2 is SITVG. Trimming removed 0 bases from V and 3 bases from J, with 3 bases in between. The length of the CDR3 is 11 residues. The CDR3 bases that were read are TGTGCCTGGAGTCTAGACTATGAACAGTAC. Translating gives CAWSLDYEQY. The CDR3 in its entirety is CAWSLDYEQYF.

Note on this clone: The germline and genes are mouse ones. This CDR3 is CASSDWGRLNERLFF. The sequenced CDR3 bases are TGTGCCAGCAGTGATTGGGGGCGCCTCAACGAAAGATTATTT. This sequence joins TRBV13-3 and TRBJ1-4, with D possibly matching TRBD1 (6 bases). The read gets to within 1 residue of the CDR3 end, and the germline J gene fills in the rest. V lost 1 base and J 4 bases, leaving 11 bases between the germline ends. Germline CDR1 NNHDY, CDR2 SYVADS. The CDR3 has 15 amino acids.